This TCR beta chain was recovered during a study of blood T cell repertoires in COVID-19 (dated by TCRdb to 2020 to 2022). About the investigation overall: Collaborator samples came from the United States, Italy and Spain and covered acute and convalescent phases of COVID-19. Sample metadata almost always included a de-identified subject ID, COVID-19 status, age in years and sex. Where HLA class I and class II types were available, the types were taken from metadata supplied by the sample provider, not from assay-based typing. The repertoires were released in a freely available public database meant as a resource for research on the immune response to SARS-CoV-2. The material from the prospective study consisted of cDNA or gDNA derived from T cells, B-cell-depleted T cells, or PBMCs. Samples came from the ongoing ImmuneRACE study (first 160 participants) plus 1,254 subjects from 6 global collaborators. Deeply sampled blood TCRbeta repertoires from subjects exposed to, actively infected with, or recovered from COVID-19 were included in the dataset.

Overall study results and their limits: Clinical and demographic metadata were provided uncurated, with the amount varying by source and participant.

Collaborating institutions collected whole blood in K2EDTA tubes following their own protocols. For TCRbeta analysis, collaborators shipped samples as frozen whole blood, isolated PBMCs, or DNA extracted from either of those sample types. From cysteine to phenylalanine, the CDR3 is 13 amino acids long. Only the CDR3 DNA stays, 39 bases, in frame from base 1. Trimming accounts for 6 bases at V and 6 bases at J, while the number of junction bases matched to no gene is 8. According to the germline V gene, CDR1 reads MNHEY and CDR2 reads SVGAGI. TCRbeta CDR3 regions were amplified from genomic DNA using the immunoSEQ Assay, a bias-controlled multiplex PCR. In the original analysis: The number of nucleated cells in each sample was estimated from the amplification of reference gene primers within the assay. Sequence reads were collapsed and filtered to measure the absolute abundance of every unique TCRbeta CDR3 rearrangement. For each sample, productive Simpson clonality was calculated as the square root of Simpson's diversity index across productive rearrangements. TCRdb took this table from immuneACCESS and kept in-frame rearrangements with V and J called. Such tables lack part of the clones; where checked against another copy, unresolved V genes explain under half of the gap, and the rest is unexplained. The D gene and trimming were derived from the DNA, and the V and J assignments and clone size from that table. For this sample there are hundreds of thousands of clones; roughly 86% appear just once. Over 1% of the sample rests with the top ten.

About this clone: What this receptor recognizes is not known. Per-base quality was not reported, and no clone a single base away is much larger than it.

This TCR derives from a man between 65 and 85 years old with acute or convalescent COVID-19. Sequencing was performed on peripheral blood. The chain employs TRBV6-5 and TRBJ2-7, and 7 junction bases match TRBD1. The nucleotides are TGTGCCAGCAGAGACACAGGGGTATCCGAGCAGTACTTC. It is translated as CASRDTGVSEQYF.